Listed here are 21 T cell receptor beta chains from one sample, sequenced in a study of cytomegalovirus exposure and HLA in healthy donors. Libraries were prepared by immunoSEQ multiplex PCR; TCRdb keeps only in-frame clonotypes and omits some of them. The top ten clones hold about 4.1% of a sample with tens of thousands of clones, approximately 94% of them seen once. Sequenced material: PBMCs. The receptor set was obtained from a man between 18 and 29 years old in good health and CMV-seropositive.

This chain joins TRBV27 and TRBJ2-2; a weak D match, TRBD1 (5 bases). The length of the CDR3 is 14 residues. V was cut by 4 bases and J by 2 bases, with 8 bases left in between. Germline V CDR1 and CDR2: MNHEY, SMNVEV (reference sequence). The CDR3 region is CASSYRQNTGELFF. The DNA of the CDR3 is TGTGCCAGCAGTTACAGGCAAAACACCGGGGAGCTGTTTTTT.

CDR3 sequence reads: CASSLGLAGENEQFF. For the CDR3, the DNA is TGTGCCAGCAGCCTCGGACTAGCGGGGGAAAATGAGCAGTTCTTC. The chain couples TRBV7-3 to TRBJ2-1, with 13 bases identical to TRBD2. Trimming at V came to 5 bases and at J to 7 bases, leaving 5 bases not matched to a gene. CDR1 is SGHTA, CDR2 FQGTGA, per germline. This CDR3 comprises 15 residues.

The count of this clone is one. The CDR3 is CASSGPGQGSYEQYF. CDR3 bases: TGTGCCAGTAGTGGTCCGGGACAGGGGTCTTACGAGCAGTACTTC. The rearrangement joins TRBV19 to TRBJ2-7; 10 positions match TRBD1. The CDR3 loop spans 15 amino acids. V trimming: 5 bases; J trimming: 4 bases; junction bases outside the gene matches: 8. The germline V gene has CDR1 LNHDA and CDR2 SQIVND (reference sequence).

This clone was seen once. The rearrangement joins TRBV18 to TRBJ1-2; 7 bases align to TRBD1. The CDR3 contains 12 residues. V trimming: 3 bases; J trimming: 6 bases; junction bases outside the gene matches: 1. Germline V gene lookup returns CDR1 KGHSH and CDR2 LQKENI. CDR3 sequence (DNA): TGTGCCAGCTCACCCGACAGGGATGGCTACACCTTC. Its protein is CASSPDRDGYTF.

The gene calls are TRBV7-9 and TRBJ2-1; 10 bases fit TRBD2. Unmatched junction bases numbered 9, after V lost 5 bases and J lost 5 bases. The CDR3 is 16 amino acids. Germline CDR1 reads SEHNR; CDR2 reads FQNEAQ (reference sequence). The CDR3 nucleotides read TGTGCCAGCAGCATCACCGGGACTAGCGCTGACAATGAGCAGTTCTTC. It is translated as CASSITGTSADNEQFF.

The rearrangement joins TRBV7-8 to TRBJ2-7, with 8 bases that match TRBD1. From germline, CDR1 is SGHVS and CDR2 FQNEAQ. The junction had 7 bases not matched to a gene; V was cut back by 3 bases and J by 6 bases. This CDR3 is built from 14 residues. CDR3 DNA sequence: TGTGCCAGCAGCTTCGGGACAGGCCCTCTCGAGCAGTACTTC. Protein sequence: CASSFGTGPLEQYF.

V usage is TRBV5-6 and J usage is TRBJ2-1; a possible D gene is TRBD1 (5 bases). V was trimmed by 3 bases and J by 4 bases, leaving 17 bases between them. Germline values: CDR1 SGHDT, CDR2 YYEEEE. The CDR3 is made up of 16 amino acids. The CDR3 region has the DNA TGTGCCAGCAGCTCCCCGGACATTTACCTGTACAATGAGCAGTTCTTC. This translates into CASSSPDIYLYNEQFF.

This chain uses TRBV4-1 with TRBJ2-7, with D maybe TRBD2 (6 bases). CDR3 length equals 18 residues. Trimming took 3 bases from V and 2 from J, leaving 23 bases between them. The germline V gene has CDR1 MGHRA and CDR2 YSYEKL. For the CDR3, the DNA is TGCGCCAGCAGCCAGGAATTTTTCGGTGCGGGGCTTACCTACGAGCAGTACTTC. It translates to CASSQEFFGAGLTYEQYF.

The chain employs TRBV9 and TRBJ2-3, with TRBD1 as a possible D gene (6 bases). This CDR3 contains 16 residues. Germline CDR1 reads SGDLS; CDR2 reads YYNGEE. Trimming pared 0 bases from V and 3 bases from J, leaving 14 bases between. The CDR3 DNA reads as TGTGCCAGCAGCGTAGAACAGGGTGGTGTGACAGATACGCAGTATTTT. Protein: CASSVEQGGVTDTQYF. The whole variable domain, remainder taken from reference TRBV9 and TRBJ2-3, is DSGVTQTPKHLITATGQRVTLRCSPRSGDLSVYWYQQSLDQGLQFLIQYYNGEERAKGNILERFSAQQFPDLHSELNLSSLELGDSALYFCASSVEQGGVTDTQYFGPGTRLTVL.

The chain combines TRBV19 with TRBJ1-1; possible D gene TRBD1, 6 bases. The CDR3 has 15 amino acids. Per germline, CDR1 LNHDA and CDR2 SQIVND (reference sequence). The germline V and J ends were trimmed by 4 bases and 1 base, with 13 bases remaining between them. This CDR3 reads CASSKNRDQNTEAFF. DNA of the CDR3: TGTGCCAGTAGTAAAAACAGGGACCAGAACACTGAAGCTTTCTTT.

The CDR3 region has the DNA TGTGCCAGCAGCCCCCCTCTACAGAGAACTGCAAATGGCTACACCTTC. This sequence encodes CASSPPLQRTANGYTF. The chain uses TRBV5-8 and TRBJ1-2; no clear D gene. The length of the CDR3 is 16 residues. Trimming removed 4 bases at V and 6 bases at J, with 22 bases between. Per the germline V gene, CDR1 is SGHTS and CDR2 is YDEGEE.

The chain employs TRBV4-1 and TRBJ2-7, with 7 bases fitting TRBD1. Germline CDR1 is MGHRA and CDR2 is YSYEKL. The CDR3 runs 16 residues. V lost 1 base, J lost 4 bases, and 10 bases stayed unmatched. CDR3 residues: CASSQAGTDLYYEQYF. DNA for the CDR3: TGCGCCAGCAGCCAAGCCGGGACAGACCTCTATTACGAGCAGTACTTC.

This clone has just one count. The V gene is TRBV9, the J gene TRBJ2-7; weak D call: TRBD1 (5 bases). V dropped 5 bases and J dropped 0 bases, with 12 bases sitting between them. The CDR3 length is 14 residues. Germline V gene data show CDR1 as SGDLS and CDR2 as YYNGEE. Written as DNA, the CDR3 is TGTGCCAGCAGTCAAGAAGGGGTCTCCTACGAGCAGTACTTC. Its protein product is CASSQEGVSYEQYF.

The chain uses TRBV6-5 and TRBJ1-2; 7 bases fit TRBD1. V dropped 0 bases and J dropped 1; count of bases not matched to a gene: 2. Germline V gene sequence: CDR1 MNHEY, CDR2 SVGAGI. This CDR3 spans 15 amino acids. The DNA of the CDR3 is TGTGCCAGCAGTTACTCGACAGGGAATAACTATGGCTACACCTTC. This sequence encodes CASSYSTGNNYGYTF.

The V call is TRBV4-3, the J call TRBJ2-5; 7 nucleotides agree with TRBD2. Germline V CDR1 and CDR2: LGHNA, YSLEER. CDR3 length: 18 residues. Trimming removed 0 bases from V and 5 bases from J; junction bases left unmatched: 15. The CDR3 sequence is CASSQDGGEGRVKETQYF. The CDR3 DNA reads as TGCGCCAGCAGCCAAGATGGGGGGGAGGGGAGAGTGAAGGAGACCCAGTACTTC.

This clone was seen only once. V and J are TRBV7-9 and TRBJ2-7; TRBD2 aligns across 7 bases. CDR3 length equals 15 residues. Germline V gives CDR1 SEHNR, CDR2 FQNEAQ (reference sequence). V shed 3 bases and J 7 bases; nucleotides not matched to a gene: 12. The CDR3 region is CASSFSGAGAREQYF. The CDR3 bases are TGTGCCAGCAGCTTCTCCGGGGCGGGAGCGAGAGAGCAGTACTTC.

This chain uses TRBV4-2 with TRBJ1-6; D possibly corresponds to TRBD1 (6 bases). The CDR3 sequence is 15 residues long. The germline V gene has CDR1 LGHNA and CDR2 YNFKEQ. Trimming removed 3 bases from V and 9 bases from J, with 15 bases in between. The CDR3 is CASSQPQDSASPLHF. The CDR3 coding sequence is TGTGCCAGCAGCCAGCCTCAGGACAGCGCTTCACCCCTCCACTTT.

The chain is built from TRBV18 and TRBJ1-1; maybe TRBD1 (5 bases). V lost 6 bases to trimming and J lost 0 bases, with 17 bases between them. The CDR3 totals 16 residues. From germline, CDR1 is KGHSH and CDR2 LQKENI. The CDR3 is CASSPNLGGLNTEAFF. The CDR3, as DNA: TGTGCCAGCTCTCCCAATTTGGGGGGACTGAACACTGAAGCTTTCTTT.

V is TRBV5-1 and J is TRBJ2-3, with TRBD1 matching over 12 bases. CDR3 size: 16 residues. The germline CDR1 and CDR2 sequences are SGHRS and YFSETQ. Trimming removed 4 bases from V and 5 bases from J; junction bases left unmatched: 8. CDR3 in amino acids: CASSLPGQGAVDTQYF. The CDR3 DNA is TGCGCCAGCAGCCTACCGGGACAGGGGGCGGTAGATACGCAGTATTTT.

The J gene is TRBJ2-6, the V gene TRBV11-2; 10 bases are a match to TRBD1. The CDR3 is 17 residues long. Germline-derived CDR1 and CDR2 are SGHAT and FQNNGV. After removal of 5 bases from V and 2 bases from J, the junction contained 6 bases not matched to a gene. The CDR3 spells CASSTRTGGPGANVLTF. In DNA form, the CDR3 reads TGTGCCAGCAGCACCCGGACAGGGGGGCCTGGGGCCAACGTCCTGACTTTC.

The CDR3 DNA sequence: TGTGCCAGCAGCTACCGGGACAGCTCCTACGAGCAGTACTTC. Translation gives CASSYRDSSYEQYF. This chain uses TRBV7-9 with TRBJ2-7; 7 bases line up with TRBD1. Germline lookup yields CDR1 SEHNR and CDR2 FQNEAQ (reference sequence). This CDR3 region has 14 residues. The trim removed 4 bases at V and 0 bases at J, leaving 3 bases unmatched.